Given below is one TCR beta chain in context. Its target is unknown. One end of the junction fails to match germline, which may point to a read error. TCR beta VDJ and CDR3 were profiled, and genomic DNA was the template. TCRdb used MiXCR to reprocess the reads, holding one entry per CDR3 protein. The table has some 120,000 distinct CDR3 sequences, around 48% seen once; the top ten hold around 2.3%. This sample was included in a study of CD8+CD57+ T cells in acquired aplastic anemia. As for the study in general: Sorted CD4+ plus CD8+ cells gave DNA averaging around 3 ug. CD4+ cells from healthy donors averaged approximately 11 million reads. Points from the study as a whole: The same twenty-nine CD8+ CDR3 sequences occurred in patients and in controls. Patients and controls were not found to differ significantly in CD8+ Simpson's diversity.

CDR1 is ENHRY and CDR2 is SYGVKD in the germline V gene. The CDR3 totals 13 residues. This chain connects TRBV10-3 to TRBJ2-7; 8 nucleotides match TRBD1. The origin of this receptor is a human donor in good health, serving as a control. Sequenced: sorted CD4+, CD8+, or CD8+CD57+ T cells (not recorded which) from PBMCs. The CDR3 loop reads CAISQGAGYEQHF. The CDR3 DNA is TGTGCCATCAGTCAGGGGGCTGGTTACGAGCAGCACTTC.